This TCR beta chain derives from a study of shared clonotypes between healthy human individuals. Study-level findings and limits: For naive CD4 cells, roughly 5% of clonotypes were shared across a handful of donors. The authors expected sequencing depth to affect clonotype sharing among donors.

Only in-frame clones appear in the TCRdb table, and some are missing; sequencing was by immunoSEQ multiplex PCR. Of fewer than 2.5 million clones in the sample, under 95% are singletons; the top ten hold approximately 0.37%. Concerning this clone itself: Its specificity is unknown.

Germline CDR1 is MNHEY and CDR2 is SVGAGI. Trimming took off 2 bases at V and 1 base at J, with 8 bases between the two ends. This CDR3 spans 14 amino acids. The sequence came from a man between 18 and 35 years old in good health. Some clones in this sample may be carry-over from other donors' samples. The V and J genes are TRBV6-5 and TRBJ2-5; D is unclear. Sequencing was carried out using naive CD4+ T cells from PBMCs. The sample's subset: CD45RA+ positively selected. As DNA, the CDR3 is TGTGCCAGCAGTTACCTGGGGTCCCAAGAGACCCAGTACTTC. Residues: CASSYLGSQETQYF.